The 13 T cell receptor beta chains in this list originate from one sample, sequenced in a study of T-cell reconstitution after alpha-beta-depleted transplantation in children. The authors prepared the TCRbeta library with unique molecular identifiers. TCRdb used MiXCR to reprocess the PCR reads, holding one entry per CDR3 protein. The sample lists about 360,000 distinct CDR3 sequences; about 14% were seen once. The material was PBMCs, obtained from the stem cell graft. The source of these receptors is a human donor who donated a stem cell graft to a child with Fanconi anemia.

This chain connects TRBV7-8 to TRBJ2-1; the D gene is possibly TRBD2 (5 bases). This CDR3 spans 15 amino acids. V was pared by 3 bases and J by 4 bases, with 13 bases between. Germline-derived CDR1 and CDR2 are SGHVS and FQNEAQ. The CDR3 DNA follows: TGTGCCAGCAGCTTTGGGAGAGGGAATTACAATGAGCAGTTCTTC. It specifies CASSFGRGNYNEQFF.

This clonotype was seen repeatedly, ten times or more. The chain uses TRBV12-3 or TRBV12-4 and TRBJ1-1; D ambiguous. The length of the CDR3 is 11 residues. V lost 6 bases and J lost 6, with 8 bases in between. As DNA, the CDR3 is TGTGCCAGCAGCAGGACCCCTGAAGCTTTCTTT. This codes for CASSRTPEAFF.

V gene TRBV12-3 or TRBV12-4 combines with J gene TRBJ1-6; D unclear. The CDR3 runs to 14 residues. V lost 3 bases and J lost 13, with 16 bases in between. CDR3 nucleotides: TGTGCCAGCAGTTTCGACTCCCAGGCAGCCCCCCTCCACTTT. Its protein product is CASSFDSQAAPLHF.

The chain links TRBV12-3 or TRBV12-4 to TRBJ2-2, with D possibly matching TRBD2 (6 bases). The CDR3 contains 14 residues. Trimming took 4 bases from V and 4 from J, leaving 10 bases between them. This CDR3 reads CASSSRGSTGELFF. CDR3 nucleotide sequence: TGTGCCAGCAGTTCGCGGGGATCCACCGGGGAGCTGTTTTTT.

This clonotype has ten or more counts. The chain links TRBV20-1 to TRBJ2-6, with D perhaps matching TRBD1 (5 bases). Trimming pared 1 base from V and 2 bases from J, leaving 9 bases between. The CDR3 sequence is 15 residues long. The germline V gene has CDR1 DFQATT and CDR2 SNEGSKA (reference sequence). The CDR3 reads CSARVRTTGANVLTF. The CDR3, as DNA: TGCAGTGCTAGAGTGCGGACAACTGGGGCCAACGTCCTGACTTTC.

The chain joins TRBV12-3 or TRBV12-4 to TRBJ1-3; 7 positions agree with TRBD1. V lost 6 bases to trimming and J lost 0 bases; unmatched junction nucleotides: 5. This CDR3 is 15 amino acids long. The CDR3 reads CASSQTGASGNTIYF. CDR3 nucleotide sequence: TGTGCCAGCAGCCAAACAGGGGCCTCTGGAAACACCATATATTTT.

The chain has TRBV12-3 or TRBV12-4 and TRBJ1-5; D perhaps matches TRBD1 (6 bases). Trimming shortened V by 5 bases and J by 9 bases, and 17 bases separated the two germline ends. The CDR3 length is 14 residues. The CDR3 region has the DNA TGTGCCAGCAGTCCCACAGGGACCGGGTGGCCCCAGCATTTT. Encoded protein: CASSPTGTGWPQHF.

This chain joins TRBV29-1 and TRBJ1-1; D gene unclear. Germline values: CDR1 SQVTM, CDR2 ANQGSEA. The CDR3 consists of 13 residues. Trimming removed 5 bases at V and 1 base at J, with 11 bases between. The CDR3 is CSVKLSSNTEAFF. The CDR3 bases are TGCAGCGTTAAACTGTCGTCGAACACTGAAGCTTTCTTT.

The rearrangement joins TRBV7-8 to TRBJ1-1; D is ambiguous. The germline V and J ends were trimmed by 2 bases and 0 bases, with 7 bases remaining between them. This CDR3 is built from 14 residues. Germline V gene lookup returns CDR1 SGHVS and CDR2 FQNEAQ. The CDR3 loop reads CASSLLVMNTEAFF. The CDR3 DNA reads as TGTGCCAGCAGCTTACTGGTGATGAACACTGAAGCTTTCTTT.

The CDR3 sequence is CASSLARRRENEAFF. DNA for the CDR3: TGTGCCAGCAGCTTGGCCAGGCGCCGTGAAAATGAAGCTTTCTTT. V is TRBV5-6 and J is TRBJ1-1; D is unresolved. Germline lookup yields CDR1 SGHDT and CDR2 YYEEEE. Deletions cut 0 bases from V and 7 bases from J, with 16 bases between. This CDR3 has 15 residues. The whole variable domain, remainder taken from reference TRBV5-6 and TRBJ1-1, is DAGVTQSPTHLIKTRGQQVTLRCSPKSGHDTVSWYQQALGQGPQFIFQYYEEEERQRGNFPDRFSGHQFPNYSSELNVNALLLGDSALYLCASSLARRRENEAFFGQGTRLTVV.

The rearrangement joins TRBV6-5 to TRBJ1-2; 7 bases match TRBD1. J gave up 2 bases and V 1 base, and 7 bases lay outside the gene matches. CDR3 length equals 16 residues. CDR1 and CDR2 (germline): MNHEY, SVGAGI. CDR3 DNA: TGTGCCAGCAGTTACTTTCCAGGGGGACAGAACTATGGCTACACCTTC. Residues: CASSYFPGGQNYGYTF.

The chain joins TRBV4-1 to TRBJ2-2; D is tentatively TRBD1 or TRBD2 (5 bases each). Germline assignment: CDR1 MGHRA and CDR2 YSYEKL. The V gene lost 0 bases and the J gene lost 1 base, with 12 bases spanning the gap. The CDR3 is made up of 17 amino acids. CDR3 loop: CASSQERWGRNTGELFF. DNA of the CDR3: TGCGCCAGCAGCCAAGAGCGGTGGGGGAGGAACACCGGGGAGCTGTTTTTT.

This clonotype showed up just a few times. The rearrangement uses TRBV27 and TRBJ2-3; 8 bases are shared with TRBD2. CDR1 is MNHEY and CDR2 is SMNVEV in the germline V gene (reference sequence). Losses at the gene ends were 5 bases for V and 2 bases for J; bases not matched to a gene: 6. The CDR3 length is 15 residues. The CDR3 sequence is CASSPGGDHTDTQYF. CDR3 nucleotide sequence: TGTGCCAGCAGTCCGGGGGGGGACCACACAGATACGCAGTATTTT.